The 5 T cell receptor beta chains below come from one sample, sequenced in a study of cytomegalovirus exposure and HLA in healthy donors. The PCR contained 60 Vbeta and 13 Jbeta primers. The repertoire was sequenced with immunoSEQ multiplex PCR; TCRdb's copy has only in-frame clones and lacks some. The table for this sample gives 140,000 to 150,000 clones. The sequenced sample consisted of PBMCs. Receptor source: a male donor in good health and CMV-seronegative.

The gene calls are TRBV6-6 and TRBJ2-7; possibly TRBD1 for D (6 bases). The CDR3 runs to 15 residues. In germline, CDR1 is MNHNY, CDR2 SVGAGI (reference sequence). V gave up 2 bases and J gave up 0 bases, with 11 bases separating them. CDR3 nucleotides: TGTGCCAGCAGTTACCCCTGGGACACCTCCTACGAGCAGTACTTC. Residues: CASSYPWDTSYEQYF.

The chain recombines TRBV6-5 with TRBJ2-5, with a possible D match to TRBD2 (6 bases). The V end lost 6 bases, the J end lost 5 bases, and 16 bases lay between the germline ends. The CDR3 spans 14 residues. CDR1 and CDR2 (germline): MNHEY, SVGAGI. CDR3 DNA sequence: TGTGCCAGCAGAACCGCGGGACGGGGGGAGACCCAGTACTTC. It translates to CASRTAGRGETQYF.

The chain links TRBV4-2 to TRBJ2-2; weak D call: TRBD1 (6 bases). CDR1 and CDR2 (germline): LGHNA, YNFKEQ. Trimming pared 2 bases from V and 2 bases from J, leaving 18 bases between. This CDR3 is 18 amino acids long. CDR3 amino acids: CASSQYTYRDINTGELFF. CDR3 nucleotides: TGTGCCAGCAGCCAATACACCTACCGGGACATAAACACCGGGGAGCTGTTTTTT.

The rearrangement joins TRBV6-5 to TRBJ2-2, with TRBD1 matching over 9 bases. Germline assignment: CDR1 MNHEY and CDR2 SVGAGI. CDR3 size: 15 residues. The V segment lost 2 bases and the J segment 3 bases; nucleotides outside the gene matches: 1. The CDR3, as DNA: TGTGCCAGCAGTTACCGGGACAGGGACACCGGGGAGCTGTTTTTT. Protein: CASSYRDRDTGELFF.

The V and J genes are TRBV6-6 and TRBJ2-3; weak D call: TRBD1 (5 bases). Germline values: CDR1 MNHNY, CDR2 SVGAGI (reference sequence). CDR3 length: 14 amino acids. V lost 5 bases, J lost 3 bases, and 12 bases lay in between. The CDR3 sequence: CASSRQGATDTQYF. The CDR3 bases are TGTGCCAGCAGTCGGCAGGGTGCAACAGATACGCAGTATTTT.